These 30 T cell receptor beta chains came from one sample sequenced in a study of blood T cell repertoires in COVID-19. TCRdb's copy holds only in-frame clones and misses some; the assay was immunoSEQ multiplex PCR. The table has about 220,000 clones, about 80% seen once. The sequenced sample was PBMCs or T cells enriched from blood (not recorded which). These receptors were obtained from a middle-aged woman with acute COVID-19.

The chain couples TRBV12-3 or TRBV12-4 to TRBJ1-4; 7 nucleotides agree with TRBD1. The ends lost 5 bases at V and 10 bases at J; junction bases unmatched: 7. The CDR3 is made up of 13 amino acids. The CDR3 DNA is TGTGCCAGCAGTGAGGGGGCGAGGGGAAAACTGTTTTTT. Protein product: CASSEGARGKLFF.

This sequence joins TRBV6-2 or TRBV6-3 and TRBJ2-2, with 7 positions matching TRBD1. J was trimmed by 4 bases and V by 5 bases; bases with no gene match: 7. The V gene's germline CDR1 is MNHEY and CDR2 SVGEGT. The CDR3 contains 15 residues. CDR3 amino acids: CASSLATGVTGELFF. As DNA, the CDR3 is TGTGCCAGCAGTCTCGCAACAGGGGTCACCGGGGAGCTGTTTTTT.

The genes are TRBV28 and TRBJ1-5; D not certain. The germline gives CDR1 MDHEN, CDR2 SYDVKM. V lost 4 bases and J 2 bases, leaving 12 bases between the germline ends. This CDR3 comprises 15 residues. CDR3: CASSSPSSGNQPQHF. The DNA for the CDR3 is TGTGCCAGCAGTTCGCCCTCGTCGGGCAATCAGCCCCAGCATTTT.

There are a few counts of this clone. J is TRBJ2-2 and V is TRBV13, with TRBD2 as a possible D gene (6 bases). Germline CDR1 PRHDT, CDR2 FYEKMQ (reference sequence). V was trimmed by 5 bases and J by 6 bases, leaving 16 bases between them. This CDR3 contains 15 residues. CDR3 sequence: CASSPRLGTAGELFF. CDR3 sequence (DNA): TGTGCCAGCAGCCCGAGACTAGGCACAGCCGGGGAGCTGTTTTTT. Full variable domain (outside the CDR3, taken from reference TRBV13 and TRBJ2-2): AAGVIQSPRHLIKEKRETATLKCYPIPRHDTVYWYQQGPGQDPQFLISFYEKMQSDKGSIPDRFSAQQFSDYHSELNMSSLELGDSALYFCASSPRLGTAGELFFGEGSRLTVL.

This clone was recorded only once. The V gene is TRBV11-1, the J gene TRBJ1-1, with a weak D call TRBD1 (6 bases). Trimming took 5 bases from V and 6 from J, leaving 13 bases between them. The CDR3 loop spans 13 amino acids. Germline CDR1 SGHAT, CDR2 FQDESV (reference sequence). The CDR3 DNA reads TGTGCCAGCAGCCTTGGACAGCCCGCTGAAGCTTTCTTT. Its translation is CASSLGQPAEAFF.

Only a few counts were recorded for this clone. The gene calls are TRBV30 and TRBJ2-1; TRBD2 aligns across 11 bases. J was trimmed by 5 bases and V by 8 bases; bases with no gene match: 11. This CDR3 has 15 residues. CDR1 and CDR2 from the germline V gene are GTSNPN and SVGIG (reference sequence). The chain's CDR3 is CARQVGLAGNNEQFF. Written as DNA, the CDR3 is TGTGCCCGCCAAGTCGGACTAGCGGGCAACAATGAGCAGTTCTTC.

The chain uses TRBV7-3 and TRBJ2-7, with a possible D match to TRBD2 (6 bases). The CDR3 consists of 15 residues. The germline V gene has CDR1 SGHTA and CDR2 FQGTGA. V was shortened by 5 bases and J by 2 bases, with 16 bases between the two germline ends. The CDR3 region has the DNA TGTGCCAGCAGCCCCCACGGGGGAAGTCCCTACGAGCAGTACTTC. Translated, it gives CASSPHGGSPYEQYF.

The CDR3 is CASSVGVTGNSYNEQFF. For the CDR3, the DNA is TGTGCCAGCAGCGTAGGGGTCACCGGGAACTCCTACAATGAGCAGTTCTTC. The rearrangement links TRBV9 to TRBJ2-1, with D maybe TRBD2 (5 bases). V was shortened by 0 bases and J by 0 bases, with 13 bases between the two germline ends. Germline loops: CDR1 SGDLS, CDR2 YYNGEE. The CDR3 consists of 17 residues.

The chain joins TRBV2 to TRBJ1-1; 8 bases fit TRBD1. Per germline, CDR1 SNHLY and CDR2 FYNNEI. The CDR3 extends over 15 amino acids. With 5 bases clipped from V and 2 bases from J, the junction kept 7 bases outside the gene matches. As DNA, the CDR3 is TGTGCCAGCAGTAAACAGGGGGGGATCAACACTGAAGCTTTCTTT. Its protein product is CASSKQGGINTEAFF.

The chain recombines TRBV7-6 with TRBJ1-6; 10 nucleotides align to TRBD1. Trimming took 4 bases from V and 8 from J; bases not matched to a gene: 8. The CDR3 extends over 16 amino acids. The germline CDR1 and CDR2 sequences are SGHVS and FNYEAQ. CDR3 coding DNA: TGTGCCAGCAGCTACCAGACAGGGGGCCTTCATTCACCCCTCCACTTT. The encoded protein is CASSYQTGGLHSPLHF.

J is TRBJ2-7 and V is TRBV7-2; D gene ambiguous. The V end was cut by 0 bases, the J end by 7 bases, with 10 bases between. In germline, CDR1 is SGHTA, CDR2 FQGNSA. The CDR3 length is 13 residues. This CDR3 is CASSLAGSGEQYF. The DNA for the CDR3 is TGTGCCAGCAGCTTAGCCGGGTCCGGGGAGCAGTACTTC.

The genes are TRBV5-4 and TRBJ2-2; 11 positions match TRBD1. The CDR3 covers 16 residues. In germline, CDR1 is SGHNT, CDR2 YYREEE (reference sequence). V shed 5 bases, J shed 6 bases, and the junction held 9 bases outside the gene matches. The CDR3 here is CASSMGTGGLSGELFF. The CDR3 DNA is TGTGCCAGCAGTATGGGGACAGGGGGATTATCCGGGGAGCTGTTTTTT.

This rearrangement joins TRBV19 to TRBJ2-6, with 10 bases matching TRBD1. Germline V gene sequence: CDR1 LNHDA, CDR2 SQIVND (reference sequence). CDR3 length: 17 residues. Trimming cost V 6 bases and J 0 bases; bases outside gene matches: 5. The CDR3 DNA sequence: TGTGCCAGTAGCCCGGGACAGGGGCTCTCTGGGGCCAACGTCCTGACTTTC. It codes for CASSPGQGLSGANVLTF.

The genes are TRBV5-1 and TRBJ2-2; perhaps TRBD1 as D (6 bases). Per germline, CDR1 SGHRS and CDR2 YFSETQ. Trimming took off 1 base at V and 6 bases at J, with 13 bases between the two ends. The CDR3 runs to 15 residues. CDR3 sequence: CASSLWGDRSGELFF. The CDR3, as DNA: TGCGCCAGCAGCTTGTGGGGCGACAGGTCCGGGGAGCTGTTTTTT.

CDR3 nucleotide sequence: TGCGCCAGCAGCTTGGTTAGTCAGGGATTAGCCAAAAACATTCAGTACTTC. Amino acid sequence: CASSLVSQGLAKNIQYF. The rearrangement uses TRBV5-1 and TRBJ2-4, with a possible D match to TRBD1 (5 bases). CDR3 length: 17 amino acids. Per the germline V gene, CDR1 is SGHRS and CDR2 is YFSETQ. Trimming left V 0 bases short and J 0 bases short, with 13 bases between.

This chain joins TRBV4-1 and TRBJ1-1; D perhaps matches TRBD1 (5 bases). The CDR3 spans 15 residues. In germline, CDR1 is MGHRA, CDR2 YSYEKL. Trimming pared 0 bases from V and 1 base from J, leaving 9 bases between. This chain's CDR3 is CASSQEGAGNTEAFF. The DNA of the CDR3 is TGCGCCAGCAGCCAAGAAGGGGCAGGGAACACTGAAGCTTTCTTT.

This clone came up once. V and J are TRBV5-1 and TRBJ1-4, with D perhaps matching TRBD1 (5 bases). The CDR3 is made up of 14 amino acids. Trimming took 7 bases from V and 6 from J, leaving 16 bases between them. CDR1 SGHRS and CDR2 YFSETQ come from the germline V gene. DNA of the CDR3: TGCGCCAGCTCGGGGGGGGACGCAGATGAAAAACTGTTTTTT. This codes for CASSGGDADEKLFF.

CDR3 sequence (DNA): TGTGCCAGCAGTTACTCTGGGGGCCCCTACGAGCAGTACTTC. Protein: CASSYSGGPYEQYF. V gene TRBV6-5 combines with J gene TRBJ2-7; D possibly corresponds to TRBD1 (6 bases). Germline CDR1 reads MNHEY; CDR2 reads SVGAGI. Trimming stripped 0 bases from V and 2 bases from J, with 8 bases between. This CDR3 contains 14 residues.

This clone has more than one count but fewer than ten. CDR3 sequence reads: CASSLGRLNEQFF. CDR3 coding DNA: TGTGCCAGCAGCTTAGGGCGGCTCAATGAGCAGTTCTTC. V usage is TRBV11-2 and J usage is TRBJ2-1, with D unresolved. The germline CDR1 and CDR2 sequences are SGHAT and FQNNGV. The CDR3 has 13 residues. Trimming stripped 1 base from V and 6 bases from J, with 7 bases between.

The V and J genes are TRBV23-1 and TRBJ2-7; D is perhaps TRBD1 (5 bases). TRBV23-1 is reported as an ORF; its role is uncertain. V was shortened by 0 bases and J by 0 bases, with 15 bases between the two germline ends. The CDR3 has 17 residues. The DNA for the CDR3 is TGCGCCAGCAGTCAATCGATTGCAGGGAATTTCTCCTACGAGCAGTACTTC. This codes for CASSQSIAGNFSYEQYF.

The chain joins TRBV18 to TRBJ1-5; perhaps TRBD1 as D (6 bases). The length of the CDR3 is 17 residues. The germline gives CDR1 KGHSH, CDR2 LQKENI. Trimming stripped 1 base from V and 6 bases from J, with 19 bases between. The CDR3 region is CASSPLGGLSASQPQHF. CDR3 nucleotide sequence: TGTGCCAGCTCACCACTGGGGGGGCTCTCCGCAAGTCAGCCCCAGCATTTT.

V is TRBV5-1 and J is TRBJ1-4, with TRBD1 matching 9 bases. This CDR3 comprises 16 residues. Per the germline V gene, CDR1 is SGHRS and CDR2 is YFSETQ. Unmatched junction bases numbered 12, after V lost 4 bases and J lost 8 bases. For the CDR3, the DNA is TGCGCCAGCAGCCCCGGAGCACAGGGGGCGAGGGAAAAACTGTTTTTT. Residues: CASSPGAQGAREKLFF.

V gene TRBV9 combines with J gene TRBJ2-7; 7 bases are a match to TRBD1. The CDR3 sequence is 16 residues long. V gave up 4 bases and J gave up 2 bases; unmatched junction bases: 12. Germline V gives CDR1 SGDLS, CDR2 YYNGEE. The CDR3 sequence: CASSHICRDSPYEQYF. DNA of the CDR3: TGTGCCAGCAGCCACATCTGTCGGGACAGCCCCTACGAGCAGTACTTC.

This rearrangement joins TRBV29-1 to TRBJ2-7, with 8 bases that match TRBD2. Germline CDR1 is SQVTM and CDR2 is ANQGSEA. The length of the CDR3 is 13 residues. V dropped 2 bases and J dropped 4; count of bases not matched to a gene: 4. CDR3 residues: CSVETGGRYEQYF. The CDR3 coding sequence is TGCAGCGTTGAAACAGGCGGGAGGTACGAGCAGTACTTC.

CDR3 protein: CASSLSGQGAVAELFF. In DNA, the CDR3 is TGTGCCAGCAGTTTATCAGGACAGGGGGCGGTGGCGGAGCTGTTTTTT. This chain joins TRBV27 and TRBJ2-2; 11 bases map to TRBD1. There are 16 residues in the CDR3. With V trimmed by 0 bases and J by 10 bases, 7 bases remained unmatched. In germline, CDR1 is MNHEY, CDR2 SMNVEV (reference sequence).

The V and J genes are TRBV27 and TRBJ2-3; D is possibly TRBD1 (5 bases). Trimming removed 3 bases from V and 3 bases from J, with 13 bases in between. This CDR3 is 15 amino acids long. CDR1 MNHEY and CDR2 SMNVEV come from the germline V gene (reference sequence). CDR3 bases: TGTGCCAGCAGTTTGAAAGGGGCGCAAACAGATACGCAGTATTTT. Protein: CASSLKGAQTDTQYF.

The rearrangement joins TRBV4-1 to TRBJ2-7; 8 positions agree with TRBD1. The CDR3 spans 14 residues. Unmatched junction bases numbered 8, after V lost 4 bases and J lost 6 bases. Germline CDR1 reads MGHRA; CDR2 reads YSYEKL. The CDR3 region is CASSPAQGGFEQYF. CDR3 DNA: TGCGCCAGCAGCCCGGCACAGGGGGGATTCGAGCAGTACTTC.

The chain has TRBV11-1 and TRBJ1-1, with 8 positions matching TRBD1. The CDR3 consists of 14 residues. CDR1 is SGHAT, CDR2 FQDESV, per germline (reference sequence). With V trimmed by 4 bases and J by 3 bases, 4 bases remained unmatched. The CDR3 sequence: CASSSRTGYTEAFF. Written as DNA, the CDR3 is TGTGCCAGCAGCTCCCGGACAGGGTACACTGAAGCTTTCTTT.

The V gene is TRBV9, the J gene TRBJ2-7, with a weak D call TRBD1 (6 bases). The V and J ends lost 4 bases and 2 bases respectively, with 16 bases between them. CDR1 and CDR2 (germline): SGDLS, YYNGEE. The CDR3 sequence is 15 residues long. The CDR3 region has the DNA TGTGCCAGCAGCCTCGGGACCAGGGGAGCCTACGAGCAGTACTTC. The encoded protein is CASSLGTRGAYEQYF.

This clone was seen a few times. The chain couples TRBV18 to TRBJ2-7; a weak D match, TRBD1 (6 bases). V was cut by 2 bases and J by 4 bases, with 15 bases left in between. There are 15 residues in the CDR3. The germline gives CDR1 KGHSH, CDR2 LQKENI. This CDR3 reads CASSPDRSEVYEQYF. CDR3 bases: TGTGCCAGCTCACCAGACAGGAGTGAGGTATACGAGCAGTACTTC. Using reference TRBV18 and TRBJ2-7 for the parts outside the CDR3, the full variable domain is NAGVMQNPRHLVRRRGQEARLRCSPMKGHSHVYWYRQLPEEGLKFMVYLQKENIIDESGMPKERFSAEFPKEGPSILRIQQVVRGDSAAYFCASSPDRSEVYEQYFGPGTRLTVT.